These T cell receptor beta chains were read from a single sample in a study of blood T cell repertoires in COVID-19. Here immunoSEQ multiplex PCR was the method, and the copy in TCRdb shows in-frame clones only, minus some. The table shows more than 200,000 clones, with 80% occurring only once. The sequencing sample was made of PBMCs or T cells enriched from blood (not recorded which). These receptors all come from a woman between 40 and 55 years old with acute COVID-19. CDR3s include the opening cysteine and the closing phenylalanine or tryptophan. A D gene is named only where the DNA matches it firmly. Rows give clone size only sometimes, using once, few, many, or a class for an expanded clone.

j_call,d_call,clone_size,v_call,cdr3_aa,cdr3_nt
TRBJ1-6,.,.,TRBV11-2,CASSLVGRSSYNSPLHF,TGTGCCAGCAGCTTAGTAGGTCGGAGCTCCTATAATTCACCCCTCCACTTT
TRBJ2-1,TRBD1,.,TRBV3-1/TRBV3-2,CASRPSQGSSYNEQFF,TGTGCCAGCAGACCTTCACAGGGGAGCTCCTACAATGAGCAGTTCTTC
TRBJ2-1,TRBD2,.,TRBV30,CAWSPRTSGSYEQFF,TGTGCCTGGAGTCCCAGGACTAGCGGGAGTTATGAGCAGTTCTTC
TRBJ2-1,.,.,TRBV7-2,CASSYIQGNEQFF,TGTGCCAGCAGCTACATACAGGGCAATGAGCAGTTCTTC
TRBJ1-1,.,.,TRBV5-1,CASSLVSHRGTEAFF,TGCGCCAGCAGCTTGGTGTCACACCGAGGGACTGAAGCTTTCTTT
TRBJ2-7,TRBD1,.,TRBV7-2,CASSFRGGNEQYF,TGTGCCAGCAGCTTCCGAGGGGGCAACGAGCAGTACTTC
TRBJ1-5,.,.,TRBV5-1,CASRVGADSNQPQHF,TGCGCCAGCAGGGTTGGGGCAGATAGCAATCAGCCCCAGCATTTT
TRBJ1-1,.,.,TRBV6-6,CAGRQTLNTEAFF,TGTGCCGGTCGACAGACCCTGAACACTGAAGCTTTCTTT
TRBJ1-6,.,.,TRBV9,CASSVGAPGNSPLHF,TGTGCCAGCAGCGTAGGGGCTCCTGGGAATTCACCCCTCCACTTT
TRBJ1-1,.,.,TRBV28,CASSVSQPAEAFF,TGTGCCAGCAGTGTCTCACAGCCGGCTGAAGCTTTCTTT
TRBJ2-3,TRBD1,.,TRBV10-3,CAIRRQGNTDTQYF,TGTGCCATCAGAAGACAGGGGAACACAGATACGCAGTATTTT
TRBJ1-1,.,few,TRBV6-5,CATLQDRNTEAFF,TGTGCCACCCTTCAAGACAGGAACACTGAAGCTTTCTTT
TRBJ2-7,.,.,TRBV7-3,CASSSLLFCSPGAYEQYF,TGTGCCAGCAGCTCTCTTCTGTTTTGTAGTCCGGGAGCCTACGAGCAGTACTTC
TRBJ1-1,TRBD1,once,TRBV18,CASSSRDRANTEAFF,TGTGCCAGCTCATCGCGCGACAGGGCGAACACTGAAGCTTTCTTT
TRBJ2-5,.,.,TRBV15,CATSRDNGEQETQYF,TGTGCCACCAGCAGAGATAACGGGGAACAAGAGACCCAGTACTTC
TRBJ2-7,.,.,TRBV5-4,CASSLDVQGSYEQYF,TGTGCCAGCAGCTTGGACGTGCAGGGTTCCTACGAGCAGTACTTC
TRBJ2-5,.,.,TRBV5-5,CASSFGFRGEETQYF,TGTGCCAGCAGCTTTGGGTTCAGGGGAGAGGAGACCCAGTACTTC
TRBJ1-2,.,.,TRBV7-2,CASSLGGLVEGYTF,TGTGCCAGCAGCTTAGGGGGACTCGTCGAGGGCTACACCTTC
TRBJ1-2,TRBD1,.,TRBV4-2,CASSEGGQGAVDYGYTF,TGTGCCAGCAGCGAAGGGGGACAGGGGGCCGTGGACTATGGCTACACCTTC
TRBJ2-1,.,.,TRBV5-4,CASSLDQGSYNEQFF,TGTGCCAGCAGCTTGGACCAGGGTTCCTACAATGAGCAGTTCTTC
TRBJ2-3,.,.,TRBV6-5,CASSYSDRVYTDTQYF,TGTGCCAGCAGTTACTCGGACAGAGTTTACACAGATACGCAGTATTTT
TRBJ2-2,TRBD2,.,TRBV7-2,CASSISGSARLNTGELFF,TGTGCCAGCAGCATCAGCGGGAGCGCTAGACTAAACACCGGGGAGCTGTTTTTT
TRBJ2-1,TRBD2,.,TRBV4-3,CASSPGTSSDDEQFF,TGCGCCAGCAGCCCAGGGACTAGCAGCGACGATGAGCAGTTCTTC
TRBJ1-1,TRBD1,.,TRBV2,CATDAQGTGFTEAFF,TGTGCCACCGACGCACAGGGGACTGGGTTTACTGAAGCTTTCTTT
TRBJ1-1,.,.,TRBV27,CASSLTLGGMNTEAFF,TGTGCCAGCAGTTTAACCTTGGGGGGGATGAACACTGAAGCTTTCTTT
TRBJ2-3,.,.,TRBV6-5,CASSLLGGEGTQYF,TGTGCCAGCAGCTTACTAGGGGGGGAAGGTACGCAGTATTTT
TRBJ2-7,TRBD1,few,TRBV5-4,CASSREWDRFGFEQYF,TGTGCCAGCAGCCGAGAATGGGACAGGTTTGGGTTCGAGCAGTACTTC
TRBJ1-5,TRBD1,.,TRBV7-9,CASSSDRGGDNQPQHF,TGTGCCAGCAGCTCGGACAGGGGTGGGGACAATCAGCCCCAGCATTTT
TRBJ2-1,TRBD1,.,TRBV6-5,CASIPPPNRGDEQFF,TGTGCCAGCATACCCCCCCCCAACAGGGGAGATGAGCAGTTCTTC
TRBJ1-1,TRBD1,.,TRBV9,CASSVGSSGQASEAFF,TGTGCCAGCAGCGTCGGTAGTTCGGGACAGGCTTCAGAAGCTTTCTTT
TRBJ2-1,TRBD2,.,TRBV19,CASRTSGGISYNEQFF,TGTGCCAGTAGGACTAGCGGGGGCATCTCCTACAATGAGCAGTTCTTC